A selection of T cell receptor beta chains follows, all from one sample in a study of blood T cell repertoires in COVID-19. Generated by immunoSEQ multiplex PCR, the TCRdb table keeps only in-frame clones and is missing some. The sample yields about 55,000 clones, roughly 90% seen once. Sequencing used peripheral blood. The receptors were gathered from a middle-aged man with COVID-19, enrolled during active disease. The CDR3 runs from the conserved cysteine through the conserved F or W. The D gene is left open where the match is weak. Clone sizes are given selectively: once, few, many, or a class where the clone is expanded.

>TRBV16|NA|NA|TRBJ2-7
CASSHRVAYEQYF
TGTGCCAGCAGCCACAGGGTGGCCTACGAGCAGTACTTC
>TRBV5-1|few|NA|TRBJ2-3
CASSLYGDTQYF
TGCGCCAGCAGCTTGTACGGGGATACGCAGTATTTT
>TRBV6-1|NA|TRBD2|TRBJ2-3
CASSDPLLAGGDTQYF
TGTGCCAGCAGTGACCCCCTTCTAGCGGGGGGTGATACGCAGTATTTT
>TRBV7-6|NA|TRBD1|TRBJ2-7
CASSPTTGAVYEQYF
TGTGCCAGCAGCCCGACGACAGGGGCAGTCTACGAGCAGTACTTC
>TRBV6-5|NA|NA|TRBJ1-6
CASSFRDSPLHF
TGTGCCAGCAGTTTTCGGGATTCACCCCTCCACTTT
>TRBV6-4|NA|NA|TRBJ2-4
CAIYSGAKNIQYF
TGTGCCATCTATAGCGGAGCCAAAAACATTCAGTACTTC
>TRBV29-1|NA|NA|TRBJ2-3
CSVEDLEGRGDTQYF
TGCAGCGTTGAAGATCTGGAGGGTCGGGGAGATACGCAGTATTTT
>TRBV11-2|once|TRBD1|TRBJ2-5
CASRTTGGGGTQYF
TGTGCCAGCAGAACGACAGGGGGCGGGGGGACCCAGTACTTC
>TRBV2|NA|TRBD2|TRBJ2-3
CASRELAGGHFAQYF
TGTGCCAGCAGGGAACTAGCGGGAGGGCATTTTGCGCAGTATTTT
>TRBV28|NA|NA|TRBJ1-1
CASSHNREGDTEAFF
TGTGCCAGCAGCCACAATAGGGAGGGGGACACTGAAGCTTTCTTT
>TRBV18|NA|NA|TRBJ2-7
CASSPPNSPYEQYF
TGTGCCAGCTCACCACCCAACAGCCCCTACGAGCAGTACTTC
>TRBV2|NA|TRBD1|TRBJ2-5
CASSGQGVQETQYF
TGTGCCAGCAGTGGACAGGGCGTCCAAGAGACCCAGTACTTC
>TRBV25-1|NA|TRBD1|TRBJ1-1
CASSSATGAMNTEAFF
TGTGCCAGCAGTTCAGCGACAGGGGCAATGAACACTGAAGCTTTCTTT
>TRBV11-2|few|TRBD2|TRBJ2-7
CASSSRSLAGRLEREQYF
TGTGCCAGCAGCTCGAGGTCCCTAGCGGGAAGGCTCGAGAGGGAGCAGTACTTC
>TRBV21-1|NA|NA|TRBJ2-7
CASSKPTEQDGREQYF
TGTGCCAGCAGCAAACCCACGGAACAGGACGGACGCGAGCAGTACTTC
>TRBV5-4|NA|TRBD1|TRBJ1-2
CASSPTGTGAELYGYTF
TGTGCCAGCAGCCCGACCGGGACAGGGGCCGAACTCTATGGCTACACCTTC
>TRBV18|NA|TRBD2|TRBJ2-3
CASSPGAGEADTQYF
TGTGCCAGCTCACCTGGAGCGGGAGAAGCCGATACGCAGTATTTT
>TRBV2|NA|TRBD2|TRBJ2-3
CASSPVTSGTDTQYF
TGTGCCAGCAGCCCCGTGACTAGCGGCACAGATACGCAGTATTTT
>TRBV13|NA|TRBD2|TRBJ2-5
CASSRPGGGGETQYF
TGTGCCAGCAGCCGCCCTGGTGGGGGGGGAGAGACCCAGTACTTC
>TRBV11-2|large|TRBD2|TRBJ2-5
CASSSLAGVGETQYF
TGTGCCAGCAGCTCACTAGCGGGGGTGGGGGAGACCCAGTACTTC
>TRBV29-1|NA|NA|TRBJ1-1
CSVTGNTEAFF
TGCAGCGTGACAGGGAACACTGAAGCTTTCTTT
>TRBV19|NA|NA|TRBJ1-1
CASRPQVGMNTEAFF
TGTGCCAGTAGACCTCAGGTGGGCATGAACACTGAAGCTTTCTTT
>TRBV11-1|NA|TRBD1|TRBJ2-5
CASSLALVTGEETQYF
TGTGCCAGCAGCTTAGCGCTTGTGACAGGGGAAGAGACCCAGTACTTC
>TRBV2|NA|NA|TRBJ1-2
CASGGGTYGYTF
TGTGCCAGCGGGGGAGGAACTTATGGCTACACCTTC
>TRBV3-1/TRBV3-2|NA|TRBD2|TRBJ2-1
CASSQRIIAGGIAVHNEQFF
TGTGCCAGCAGCCAGCGCATTATAGCGGGAGGAATCGCGGTCCACAATGAGCAGTTCTTC
>TRBV6-1|once|TRBD2|TRBJ2-5
CASSERMLRERETQYF
TGTGCCAGCAGTGAAAGAATGCTGCGGGAGAGGGAGACCCAGTACTTC
>TRBV18|NA|TRBD1|TRBJ1-1
CASSATGTRTEAFF
TGTGCCAGCTCGGCGACAGGGACTCGTACTGAAGCTTTCTTT
>TRBV27|NA|NA|TRBJ1-3
CASSITGNLAGNTIYF
TGTGCCAGCAGTATTACAGGGAACTTGGCTGGAAACACCATATATTTT
>TRBV6-5|once|NA|TRBJ2-3
CASSLGRGVSTDTQYF
TGTGCCAGCAGTTTGGGGCGCGGGGTCAGCACAGATACGCAGTATTTT
>TRBV11-2|NA|TRBD2|TRBJ2-1
CASSLEGVTSGRIHEQFF
TGTGCCAGCAGCTTAGAAGGCGTTACTAGCGGGAGAATTCATGAGCAGTTCTTC
>TRBV19|NA|NA|TRBJ2-2
CASSITISYAGELFF
TGTGCCAGTAGTATAACTATCTCCTACGCCGGGGAGCTGTTTTTT
>TRBV7-2|once|TRBD2|TRBJ2-5
CASSPRGSGGAETQYF
TGTGCCAGCAGCCCCCGGGGTAGCGGGGGGGCAGAGACCCAGTACTTC
>TRBV2|NA|TRBD1|TRBJ1-4
CASSLGQGGGKLFF
TGTGCCAGCAGTCTCGGACAGGGGGGAGGAAAACTGTTTTTT
>TRBV9|NA|NA|TRBJ2-3
CASSGGGRTDTQYF
TGTGCCAGCAGCGGGGGGGGCCGCACAGATACGCAGTATTTT
>TRBV6-5|NA|NA|TRBJ1-5
CASTGAQGQPQHF
TGTGCCAGCACTGGGGCGCAGGGACAGCCCCAGCATTTT
>TRBV5-4|NA|TRBD2|TRBJ2-3
CASSLGLAGVTDTQYF
TGTGCCAGCAGCTTGGGACTAGCGGGAGTTACAGATACGCAGTATTTT
>TRBV28|once|TRBD2|TRBJ2-7
CASGTSGGWPYF
TGTGCCAGCGGGACTAGCGGGGGTTGGCCGTACTTC
>TRBV5-6|NA|TRBD1|TRBJ2-7
CASSLQIFSGTGSHEQYF
TGTGCCAGCAGTCTTCAGATCTTCTCCGGGACAGGGTCCCACGAGCAGTACTTC
>TRBV7-2|NA|TRBD1|TRBJ2-2
CASSLQGTGQGTGELFF
TGTGCCAGCAGCTTACAGGGGACGGGACAGGGGACCGGGGAGCTGTTTTTT
>TRBV10-2|once|TRBD2|TRBJ2-4
CASGLLAGPFEAKNIQYF
TGCGCCAGCGGGCTCCTAGCGGGCCCATTTGAGGCCAAAAACATTCAGTACTTC
>TRBV5-1|NA|NA|TRBJ1-2
CASSLEGGNYGYTF
TGCGCCAGCAGCTTGGAAGGGGGTAACTATGGCTACACCTTC
>TRBV19|once|TRBD2|TRBJ2-2
CASSLLPAGEIGGELFF
TGTGCCAGTAGTTTGCTTCCAGCGGGAGAAATAGGCGGGGAGCTGTTTTTT
>TRBV12-3/TRBV12-4|NA|NA|TRBJ1-5
CASSLAGAGLGVF
TGTGCCAGCAGTTTGGCAGGGGCTGGGTTAGGGGTTTTT
>TRBV4-1|once|TRBD1|TRBJ2-7
CASSQDRRTGVYEQYF
TGCGCCAGCAGCCAAGACCGACGGACAGGGGTCTACGAGCAGTACTTC
>TRBV3-1/TRBV3-2|NA|TRBD1|TRBJ2-7
CASSQDFSGTASFRGEQYF
TGTGCCAGCAGCCAAGATTTTTCCGGGACAGCCTCCTTTCGGGGCGAGCAGTACTTC
>TRBV28|NA|TRBD1|TRBJ1-3
CASSFTGGAGNTIYF
TGTGCCAGCAGTTTCACAGGGGGCGCGGGAAACACCATATATTTT
>TRBV11-2|NA|TRBD1|TRBJ2-2
CASSPQGSTGELFF
TGTGCCAGCAGCCCACAGGGGTCCACCGGGGAGCTGTTTTTT
>TRBV5-1|few|NA|TRBJ2-7
CASSANAGFSNYEQYF
TGCGCCAGCAGCGCAAATGCAGGGTTTTCAAACTACGAGCAGTACTTC
>TRBV7-8|NA|TRBD1|TRBJ1-1
CASRTGTGPEAFF
TGTGCCAGCAGAACCGGGACAGGCCCTGAAGCTTTCTTT
>TRBV10-3|NA|NA|TRBJ2-1
CAIRSRAVAEQFF
TGTGCCATCAGGAGCCGCGCGGTTGCTGAGCAGTTCTTC
>TRBV6-5|NA|NA|TRBJ1-5
CASSYGSTEPQPQHF
TGTGCCAGCAGTTACGGCTCAACCGAACCTCAGCCCCAGCATTTT
>TRBV15|once|TRBD2|TRBJ2-5
CATGGRVQETQYF
TGTGCCACCGGGGGGAGGGTCCAAGAGACCCAGTACTTC
>TRBV19|NA|NA|TRBJ1-2
CASSLPGTTNYGYTF
TGTGCCAGTAGTCTGCCCGGGACAACGAACTATGGCTACACCTTC